This passage covers 29 T cell receptor beta chains from one sample sequenced in a study of regulatory T cells in long-lasting Graves disease. Time point noted: newly diagnosed GD, antithyroid drugs for less than 3 months. The TCR library was made from RNA extracted from PBMCs. HTBI primers from iRepertoire and Arm-PCR of CDR3 regions yielded the TCR beta libraries. MiXCR was run by TCRdb on the multiplex PCR reads, yielding one entry per CDR3 protein. Found here are some 490,000 distinct CDR3 sequences, about 11% of them singletons; the top ten hold over 7%. These data were also filed under a second study, of T cells in Graves' hyperthyroidism and ophthalmopathy.

Source: peripheral blood mononuclear cells (PBMCs), taken at new diagnosis, from a patient treated with antithyroid drugs. All receptors come from a woman aged 30 to 39 with Graves disease.

This clonotype occurred many times. CDR3 loop: CSASADPSYEQYF. Here the CDR3 DNA reads TGCAGTGCTAGCGCGGACCCCTCCTACGAGCAGTACTTC. The chain carries TRBV20-1 and TRBJ2-7, with D hard to call. Per the germline V gene, CDR1 is DFQATT and CDR2 is SNEGSKA (reference sequence). The CDR3 extends over 13 amino acids. The V gene lost 3 bases and the J gene lost 0 bases, with 9 bases spanning the gap.

The rearrangement uses TRBV12-3 or TRBV12-4 and TRBJ1-2, with D possibly being TRBD1 (6 bases). Trimming took off 6 bases at V and 6 bases at J, with 14 bases between the two ends. The CDR3 totals 13 residues. CDR3 sequence: CASSLTGYNGYTF. DNA for the CDR3: TGTGCCAGCAGCCTTACAGGGTACAATGGCTACACCTTC.

This clonotype was detected ten times or more. The chain employs TRBV27 and TRBJ1-1; D is unresolved. The CDR3 spans 14 residues. Germline CDR1 is MNHEY and CDR2 is SMNVEV (reference sequence). Trimming stripped 3 bases from V and 1 base from J, with 9 bases between. In DNA, the CDR3 is TGTGCCAGCAGTTTTCGTCTGGGGAACACTGAAGCTTTCTTT. It codes for CASSFRLGNTEAFF.

At least ten counts were recorded for this clonotype. V usage is TRBV19 and J usage is TRBJ2-4; 10 bases fit TRBD2. V gave up 2 bases and J gave up 2 bases; unmatched junction bases: 3. The CDR3 loop spans 16 amino acids. Germline loops: CDR1 LNHDA, CDR2 SQIVND (reference sequence). As DNA, the CDR3 is TGTGCCAGTAGTATAATAGCGGGAGGCCCCAAAAACATTCAGTACTTC. Translation: CASSIIAGGPKNIQYF.

V is TRBV15 and J is TRBJ1-5, with 9 bases fitting TRBD1. Per the germline V gene, CDR1 is LNHNV and CDR2 is YYDKDF (reference sequence). This CDR3 comprises 15 residues. The ends lost 7 bases at V and 4 bases at J; junction bases unmatched: 8. The CDR3 reads CATTQTGGLNQPQHF. CDR3 bases: TGTGCCACCACACAGACAGGGGGATTGAATCAGCCCCAGCATTTT.

This clonotype was observed a handful of times. The genes are TRBV5-6 and TRBJ2-7; D may be TRBD2 (6 bases). Trimming removed 3 bases from V and 2 bases from J, with 9 bases in between. The germline gives CDR1 SGHDT, CDR2 YYEEEE. The CDR3 consists of 13 residues. The CDR3, as DNA: TGTGCCAGCAGCTGGGGCGGGACCTACGAGCAGTACTTC. It yields the protein CASSWGGTYEQYF.

This clonotype was detected ten times or more. The chain has TRBV19 and TRBJ1-2, with D maybe TRBD1 (5 bases). CDR3 length: 12 amino acids. CDR1 and CDR2 (germline): LNHDA, SQIVND (reference sequence). V lost 9 bases, J lost 7 bases, and 15 bases lay in between. The CDR3 DNA follows: TGTGCCAGCAACTACCAGGGTAGTGGCTACACCTTC. It encodes CASNYQGSGYTF. The variable domain in full, completed from reference TRBV19 and TRBJ1-2, reads DGGITQSPKYLFRKEGQNVTLSCEQNLNHDAMYWYRQDPGQGLRLIYYSQIVNDFQKGDIAEGYSVSREKKESFPLTVTSAQKNPTAFYLCASNYQGSGYTFGSGTRLTVV.

The chain recombines TRBV6-2 or TRBV6-3 with TRBJ2-1; D may be TRBD2 (6 bases). The germline CDR1 and CDR2 sequences are MNHEY and SVGEGT. The V end lost 2 bases, the J end lost 6 bases, and 17 bases lay between the germline ends. The CDR3 contains 16 residues. The CDR3 loop is CASSYGGLRDGNEQFF. In DNA, the CDR3 is TGTGCCAGCAGTTACGGGGGACTCCGAGATGGCAATGAGCAGTTCTTC.

This clonotype was picked up many times. This chain joins TRBV18 and TRBJ1-1, with D unclear. Trimming removed 3 bases from V and 3 bases from J, with 11 bases in between. The CDR3 consists of 14 residues. The germline gives CDR1 KGHSH, CDR2 LQKENI. Written as DNA, the CDR3 is TGTGCCAGCTCACCTAGCATATCTGACACTGAAGCTTTCTTT. Translation gives CASSPSISDTEAFF.

In its sample, this clonotype was seen many times. The chain links TRBV6-2 or TRBV6-3 to TRBJ2-7, with TRBD2 matching over 11 bases. Germline CDR1 is MNHEY and CDR2 is SVGEGT. V gave up 7 bases and J gave up 5 bases; unmatched junction bases: 16. The CDR3 is 17 amino acids. In nucleotides, the CDR3 is TGTGCCAGCATAGGCTTTAGCGGGAGGGCCCGAAATAACGAGCAGTACTTC. Translating it yields CASIGFSGRARNNEQYF.

This clonotype has only a few counts. The chain joins TRBV4-3 to TRBJ2-7, with 7 positions matching TRBD2. Trimming removed 0 bases from V and 12 bases from J; junction bases left unmatched: 14. Germline CDR1 LGHNA, CDR2 YSLEER. This CDR3 region has 15 residues. Here the CDR3 DNA reads TGCGCCAGCAGCCAAGATCGGGCTAGCGGAGGGCCCGGGTACTTC. Its translation is CASSQDRASGGPGYF.

This clonotype was detected ten times or more. V is TRBV7-9 and J is TRBJ2-3; D may be TRBD1 (6 bases). The CDR3 is 16 residues long. The ends were cut back, 3 bases at V and 3 bases at J, with 16 bases in the middle. Germline V CDR1 and CDR2: SEHNR, FQNEAQ (reference sequence). The CDR3 is CASSFFRTVATDTQYF. CDR3 nucleotides: TGTGCCAGCAGCTTTTTCCGGACAGTTGCGACAGATACGCAGTATTTT.

This clonotype was detected only a few times. V and J are TRBV6-1 and TRBJ2-2; D may match TRBD1 or TRBD2 (7 bases each). The V gene's germline CDR1 is MNHNS and CDR2 SASEGT. The CDR3 contains 15 residues. The ends were cut back, 6 bases at V and 7 bases at J, with 18 bases in the middle. The CDR3 here is CASSPGGGFGGELFF. CDR3 coding DNA: TGTGCCAGCAGCCCAGGGGGAGGGTTCGGCGGGGAGCTGTTTTTT.

This clonotype appeared many times. The rearrangement uses TRBV27 and TRBJ1-5; TRBD1 is a possible D gene (5 bases). V gave up 1 base and J gave up 3 bases, with 10 bases separating them. Germline CDR1 is MNHEY and CDR2 is SMNVEV (reference sequence). The CDR3 totals 15 residues. The CDR3 spells CASSLWGEPNQPQHF. Written as DNA, the CDR3 is TGTGCCAGCAGTTTATGGGGGGAGCCCAATCAGCCCCAGCATTTT.

This clonotype has just a few counts. This sequence joins TRBV10-3 and TRBJ2-1, with 8 bases that match TRBD2. Germline values: CDR1 ENHRY, CDR2 SYGVKD. This CDR3 is 16 amino acids long. V lost 0 bases to trimming and J lost 5 bases; unmatched junction nucleotides: 6. In DNA, the CDR3 is TGTGCCATCAGTGAGTCGACACTAGCGGCCAACAATGAGCAGTTCTTC. Protein: CAISESTLAANNEQFF.

The rearrangement uses TRBV11-3 and TRBJ2-1, with D uncertain. With 5 bases removed from V and 5 bases from J, the gap between germline ends came to 7 bases. CDR3 length: 12 amino acids. Germline V gives CDR1 SGHNT, CDR2 YENEEA. As DNA, the CDR3 is TGTGCCAGCAGCCCCCGCAACAATGAGCAGTTCTTC. Translated, it gives CASSPRNNEQFF.

This clonotype has ten or more counts. The chain's CDR3 is CASSPGPEGPQYF. The CDR3 DNA follows: TGTGCCAGCTCCCCCGGGCCCGAGGGTCCGCAGTATTTT. This chain uses TRBV18 with TRBJ2-3; possible D gene TRBD2, 5 bases. CDR1 is KGHSH and CDR2 is LQKENI in the germline V gene. Trimming removed 6 bases from V and 10 bases from J, with 17 bases in between. The CDR3 is 13 amino acids.

The sample holds many counts of this clonotype. The genes are TRBV7-6 and TRBJ2-5; TRBD2 matches at 7 bases. J gave up 1 base and V 0 bases, and 8 bases lay outside the gene matches. The germline V gene has CDR1 SGHVS and CDR2 FNYEAQ. The CDR3 is 17 amino acids. The CDR3 is CASSLAGHSGIQETQYF. The CDR3, as DNA: TGTGCCAGCAGCTTAGCGGGTCACAGCGGGATCCAAGAGACCCAGTACTTC. The variable domain in full, completed from reference TRBV7-6 and TRBJ2-5, reads GAGVSQSPRYKVTKRGQDVALRCDPISGHVSLYWYRQALGQGPEFLTYFNYEAQQDKSGLPNDRFSAERPEGSISTLTIQRTEQRDSAMYRCASSLAGHSGIQETQYFGPGTRLLVL.

In the case of this clonotype: Mismatch with germline at one junction end may stem from a read error. The V and J genes are TRBV12-3 or TRBV12-4 and TRBJ2-1; 7 nucleotides agree with TRBD2. This CDR3 is 16 amino acids long. The CDR3 region is CASSLRGTGGRNEQSF. Here the CDR3 DNA reads TGTGCCAGCAGTCTAAGGGGTACGGGAGGTAGAAATGAGCAGTCCTTC.

The V gene is TRBV20-1, the J gene TRBJ2-7, with 7 bases aligning to TRBD2. With V trimmed by 3 bases and J by 2 bases, 10 bases remained unmatched. CDR1 and CDR2 (germline): DFQATT, SNEGSKA (reference sequence). The CDR3 has 15 amino acids. CDR3 loop: CSASPTAGPPYEQYF. In DNA form, the CDR3 reads TGCAGTGCTAGTCCCACAGCGGGACCCCCCTACGAGCAGTACTTC.

This clonotype was found many times. This chain connects TRBV19 to TRBJ2-1; D may correspond to TRBD1 or TRBD2 (6 bases each). Per germline, CDR1 LNHDA and CDR2 SQIVND (reference sequence). The CDR3 sequence is 16 residues long. With 6 bases removed from V and 4 bases from J, the gap between germline ends came to 19 bases. CDR3 loop: CASREGGLQGYNEQFF. Written as DNA, the CDR3 is TGTGCCAGTAGAGAGGGGGGACTTCAGGGATACAATGAGCAGTTCTTC.

This clonotype was detected ten times or more. The chain carries TRBV20-1 and TRBJ1-5; D may be TRBD1 (5 bases). The CDR3 extends over 15 amino acids. Looked up from germline, CDR1 is DFQATT and CDR2 is SNEGSKA (reference sequence). Deletions cut 8 bases from V and 0 bases from J, with 17 bases between. CDR3 region: CSSTQWGGSNQPQHF. The CDR3 bases are TGCAGTTCTACCCAATGGGGGGGTAGCAATCAGCCCCAGCATTTT.

This clonotype has at least ten counts. This chain joins TRBV28 and TRBJ2-7; 9 nucleotides match TRBD2. The CDR3 is 15 residues long. CDR1 is MDHEN and CDR2 is SYDVKM in the germline V gene. The V segment lost 5 bases and the J segment 2 bases; nucleotides outside the gene matches: 7. CDR3 bases: TGTGCCAGCAGTCCTTCCGCGGGAGGGCCCTACGAGCAGTACTTC. Protein: CASSPSAGGPYEQYF.

This clonotype was recorded many times. V gene TRBV19 combines with J gene TRBJ2-5; D unresolved. The V end lost 7 bases, the J end lost 0 bases, and 9 bases lay between the germline ends. The germline CDR1 and CDR2 sequences are LNHDA and SQIVND (reference sequence). There are 13 residues in the CDR3. Written as DNA, the CDR3 is TGTGCCAGTAAGAAGGGCGACCAAGAGACCCAGTACTTC. It specifies CASKKGDQETQYF.

This clonotype was observed many times. The rearrangement links TRBV2 to TRBJ2-7, with 16 nucleotides matching TRBD2. J was trimmed by 6 bases and V by 3 bases; bases with no gene match: 5. The V gene's germline CDR1 is SNHLY and CDR2 FYNNEI. The CDR3 sequence is 16 residues long. The CDR3 coding sequence is TGTGCCAGCAGTGAGGGACTAGCGGGAGGGTCGTCCGAGCAGTACTTC. Amino acids: CASSEGLAGGSSEQYF.

This clonotype was observed at least ten times. The chain is built from TRBV7-9 and TRBJ1-1, with D perhaps matching TRBD1 (5 bases). The CDR3 contains 14 residues. Trimming removed 0 bases at V and 11 bases at J, with 16 bases between. CDR1 and CDR2 from the germline V gene are SEHNR and FQNEAQ (reference sequence). CDR3: CASSLAVSGARAFF. CDR3 nucleotide sequence: TGTGCCAGCAGCTTAGCCGTAAGTGGGGCCAGGGCTTTCTTT.

V is TRBV20-1 and J is TRBJ2-7; TRBD2 matches 11 bases. Trimming took 7 bases from V and 4 from J; bases not matched to a gene: 12. CDR3 length equals 15 residues. Germline V gene lookup returns CDR1 DFQATT and CDR2 SNEGSKA (reference sequence). This chain's CDR3 is CSVDKGGTSGYEQYF. DNA of the CDR3: TGCAGTGTTGACAAAGGGGGGACTAGCGGATACGAGCAGTACTTC.

V usage is TRBV25-1 and J usage is TRBJ2-7; the D is unclear. This CDR3 contains 14 residues. In germline, CDR1 is MGHDK, CDR2 SYGVNS. The V end lost 0 bases, the J end lost 3 bases, and 9 bases lay between the germline ends. CDR3 coding DNA: TGTGCCAGCAGTGAATACGGAGCAAGCTACGAGCAGTACTTC. Translating gives CASSEYGASYEQYF.

This clonotype was detected many times. The CDR3 DNA reads as TGTGCCAGCAGCTTCGTCGCGGGAGTTTACGAGCAGTACTTC. It encodes CASSFVAGVYEQYF. The chain is built from TRBV28 and TRBJ2-7, with 7 bases lining up with TRBD2. This CDR3 contains 14 residues. Per the germline V gene, CDR1 is MDHEN and CDR2 is SYDVKM. The V gene end was trimmed by 6 bases and the J gene end by 4 bases; junction bases not matched to a gene: 9.